The present T cell receptor beta chain was sequenced within a study of blood T cell repertoires in COVID-19. CDR1 is SEHNR, CDR2 FQNEAQ, per germline (reference sequence). A total of 15 residues make up the CDR3, ends included. On this clone itself: Because the CDR3's place on the DNA is in doubt, the DNA is left out and the CDR3 is given as listed by TCRdb.

The repertoire was sequenced with immunoSEQ multiplex PCR; TCRdb's copy has only in-frame clones and lacks some. The sample records a few hundred thousand clones, approximately 90% being singletons. The gene calls are TRBV7-9 and TRBJ1-1. The sequence was obtained from a man between 18 and 29 years old with active or convalescent COVID-19. The source material was peripheral blood. The CDR3 region is CASSLFLSVEFEAFF.